Following are 24 T cell receptor beta chains from one sample sequenced in a study of response to subunit inactivated influenza vaccine. In TCRdb, the RT-PCR reads were re-called with MiXCR into one record per CDR3 protein. The data hold 500,000 to 600,000 distinct CDR3 sequences, with 11% to 15% observed a single time. The source was PBMCs from blood, collected 11 to 12 days after vaccination. These TCRs come from a man aged 50 to 60 who received an inactivated influenza vaccine.

This clonotype was observed a handful of times. The rearrangement uses TRBV5-5 and TRBJ2-1; no firm D call. Trimming removed 4 bases from V and 2 bases from J, with 19 bases in between. The CDR3 runs 17 residues. Per germline, CDR1 SGHKS and CDR2 YYEKEE (reference sequence). The CDR3 coding sequence is TGTGCCAGCAGCCTCCATTGGCGTGGCTATCCCTACAATGAGCAGTTCTTC. Encoded protein: CASSLHWRGYPYNEQFF.

The chain has TRBV6-1 and TRBJ1-1, with TRBD1 matching over 8 bases. CDR3 length: 14 residues. With V trimmed by 5 bases and J by 6 bases, 8 bases remained unmatched. CDR1 is MNHNS and CDR2 is SASEGT in the germline V gene. Here the CDR3 reads CASSQDRGWAEAFF. The CDR3 DNA reads as TGTGCCAGCAGTCAAGACAGGGGTTGGGCTGAAGCTTTCTTT.

This clonotype was picked up a small number of times. This chain links TRBV9 with TRBJ2-1; TRBD1 matches 8 bases. Germline trimming cut 3 bases from V and 15 bases from J; bases unmatched to any gene: 8. Looked up from germline, CDR1 is SGDLS and CDR2 is YYNGEE. The CDR3 is 12 amino acids. CDR3 nucleotides: TGTGCCAGCAGCGGAGAGCTGGGACAGGTGTTCTTC. Translated: CASSGELGQVFF.

The V gene is TRBV5-1, the J gene TRBJ1-6, with 7 bases that match TRBD1. CDR1 and CDR2 from the germline V gene are SGHRS and YFSETQ. V lost 4 bases, J lost 8 bases, and 9 bases stayed unmatched. The CDR3 is made up of 15 amino acids. CDR3 sequence reads: CASSTGQAGYSPLHF. In DNA, the CDR3 is TGCGCCAGCAGCACCGGACAGGCGGGGTATTCACCCCTCCACTTT.

This chain joins TRBV5-5 and TRBJ2-1; 7 bases are shared with TRBD2. With 2 bases clipped from V and 7 bases from J, the junction kept 12 bases outside the gene matches. The length of the CDR3 is 16 residues. Germline V gene data show CDR1 as SGHKS and CDR2 as YYEKEE (reference sequence). CDR3 region: CASSFVAGVSENEQFF. In DNA, the CDR3 is TGTGCCAGCAGCTTTGTCGCGGGAGTGAGTGAAAATGAGCAGTTCTTC.

The chain joins TRBV7-2 to TRBJ2-2, with 8 bases aligning to TRBD1. V gave up 7 bases and J gave up 5 bases; unmatched junction bases: 6. CDR3 length: 14 amino acids. In germline, CDR1 is SGHTA, CDR2 FQGNSA. The CDR3 is CASNLRQGTGELFF. The CDR3, as DNA: TGTGCCAGCAACTTGAGACAGGGGACCGGGGAGCTGTTTTTT. The whole variable domain, filled in from reference TRBV7-2 and TRBJ2-2, reads GAGVSQSPSNKVTEKGKDVELRCDPISGHTALYWYRQSLGQGLEFLIYFQGNSAPDKSGLPSDRFSAERTGGSVSTLTIQRTQQEDSAVYLCASNLRQGTGELFFGEGSRLTVL.

The chain joins TRBV28 to TRBJ2-7; 8 bases align to TRBD2. Looked up from germline, CDR1 is MDHEN and CDR2 is SYDVKM. Trimming took 5 bases from V and 7 from J; bases not matched to a gene: 16. The CDR3 covers 16 residues. The CDR3 nucleotides read TGTGCCAGCAGTCCGTTCGCATGGAGCGGGAGCTGGGAGCAGTACTTC. This encodes CASSPFAWSGSWEQYF.

On this clonotype: Since a much larger clone is just one base distant, this may be a read error. V is TRBV28 and J is TRBJ1-4; D remains ambiguous. The CDR3 runs 17 residues. The germline gives CDR1 MDHEN, CDR2 SYDVKM. Trimming removed 10 bases at V and 7 bases at J, with 28 bases between. The CDR3 reads CAISPSVIRVKAEKLFF. CDR3 nucleotides: TGTGCCATCAGCCCGTCCGTCATTAGGGTAAAGGCTGAAAAACTGTTTTTT.

This clonotype was detected ten times or more. This chain joins TRBV7-2 and TRBJ1-1, with 9 bases lining up with TRBD1. Germline lookup yields CDR1 SGHTA and CDR2 FQGNSA. The V segment lost 1 base and the J segment 5 bases; nucleotides outside the gene matches: 5. CDR3 length equals 15 residues. This chain's CDR3 is CASSLGSGQGTEAFF. The CDR3 DNA reads as TGTGCCAGCAGCTTAGGTTCCGGACAGGGGACTGAAGCTTTCTTT.

The CDR3 reads CASSQGSPSGGNTQYF. DNA for the CDR3: TGTGCCAGCAGCCAAGGTTCGCCTAGCGGGGGCAATACGCAGTATTTT. V and J are TRBV3-1 and TRBJ2-3, with 10 bases that match TRBD2. CDR3 length: 16 residues. Germline V gene sequence: CDR1 LGHDT, CDR2 YNNKEL (reference sequence). V dropped 1 base and J dropped 7; count of bases not matched to a gene: 8.

The table lists this clonotype with a few counts. The chain has TRBV12-3 or TRBV12-4 and TRBJ1-5; D remains unclear. V dropped 7 bases and J dropped 3 bases, with 10 bases sitting between them. The CDR3 sequence is 13 residues long. CDR3 amino acids: CASTSGFNQPQHF. CDR3 in DNA: TGTGCCAGCACCTCTGGTTTCAATCAGCCCCAGCATTTT.

The table lists this clonotype with a few counts. DNA for the CDR3: TGCAGTGCTCACGGGGGGGGAAGCACAGATACGCAGTATTTT. This gives the protein CSAHGGGSTDTQYF. The chain has TRBV20-1 and TRBJ2-3; 8 bases match TRBD2. Germline CDR1 DFQATT, CDR2 SNEGSKA (reference sequence). V was clipped by 5 bases and J by 0 bases; unmatched bases: 4. This CDR3 comprises 14 residues.

This clonotype was seen a few times. The chain is built from TRBV11-1 and TRBJ1-5; TRBD1 matches at 9 bases. The trim removed 5 bases at V and 0 bases at J, leaving 11 bases unmatched. CDR3 length equals 18 residues. Per the germline V gene, CDR1 is SGHAT and CDR2 is FQDESV (reference sequence). DNA of the CDR3: TGTGCCAGCAGCCAAGCGGGACAGGGATACTTTAGCAATCAGCCCCAGCATTTT. Its translation: CASSQAGQGYFSNQPQHF. Variable domain in full (rest from reference TRBV11-1 and TRBJ1-5): EAEVAQSPRYKITEKSQAVAFWCDPISGHATLYWYRQILGQGPELLVQFQDESVVDDSQLPKDRFSAERLKGVDSTLKIQPAELGDSAMYLCASSQAGQGYFSNQPQHFGDGTRLSIL.

This clonotype was observed at least ten times. The chain employs TRBV28 and TRBJ2-1; 14 bases are a match to TRBD2. Trimming cost V 6 bases and J 7 bases; bases outside gene matches: 5. CDR3 length: 15 residues. CDR1 MDHEN and CDR2 SYDVKM come from the germline V gene. CDR3 DNA sequence: TGTGCCAGCAGCCCCGGGACTAGCGGGAGTAATGAGCAGTTCTTC. Its translation is CASSPGTSGSNEQFF.

The rearrangement joins TRBV3-1 to TRBJ1-2; 8 bases are a match to TRBD1. V was clipped by 0 bases and J by 4 bases; unmatched bases: 10. The CDR3 spans 17 residues. Per germline, CDR1 LGHDT and CDR2 YNNKEL (reference sequence). The DNA of the CDR3 is TGTGCCAGCAGCCAAGAACAGGGGGGTTATATGAGCTATGGCTACACCTTC. Encoded protein: CASSQEQGGYMSYGYTF.

This clonotype appeared a few times. The V gene is TRBV21-1, the J gene TRBJ2-7; the tabulated D call, TRBD1, remains unverified against the DNA. TRBV21-1 counts as a pseudogene. The CDR3 extends over 15 amino acids. The CDR3: CASSSSDREGDEQYF. The CDR3 coding sequence is TGTGCCAGCAGCAGTTCGGACAGGGAGGGTGACGAGCAGTACTTC.

The sample holds a few counts of this clonotype. The J gene is TRBJ2-7, the V gene TRBV19; D is possibly TRBD2 (6 bases). Germline CDR1 LNHDA, CDR2 SQIVND (reference sequence). This CDR3 has 17 residues. Trimming stripped 4 bases from V and 0 bases from J, with 19 bases between. The CDR3 here is CASSNIWGSGNSYEQYF. The CDR3 nucleotides read TGTGCCAGTAGTAATATCTGGGGTAGCGGAAACTCCTACGAGCAGTACTTC.

This clonotype was counted a few times. The chain combines TRBV5-1 with TRBJ2-3, with 9 nucleotides matching TRBD2. CDR3 length: 17 residues. With V trimmed by 0 bases and J by 4 bases, 9 bases remained unmatched. The V gene's germline CDR1 is SGHRS and CDR2 YFSETQ. The CDR3 coding sequence is TGCGCCAGCAGCTTGGTGACTGGCGGGGGGGTCTCAGATACGCAGTATTTT. Encoded protein: CASSLVTGGGVSDTQYF.

J is TRBJ1-2 and V is TRBV7-9, with D hard to call. There are 14 residues in the CDR3. The V end was cut by 5 bases, the J end by 7 bases, with 17 bases between. Germline CDR1 SEHNR, CDR2 FQNEAQ (reference sequence). The CDR3 sequence: CASSILDGRAGYTF. CDR3 DNA sequence: TGTGCCAGCAGCATCTTGGACGGGAGAGCTGGCTACACCTTC. The whole variable domain, remainder taken from reference TRBV7-9 and TRBJ1-2, is DTGVSQNPRHKITKRGQNVTFRCDPISEHNRLYWYRQTLGQGPEFLTYFQNEAQLEKSRLLSDRFSAERPKGSFSTLEIQRTEQGDSAMYLCASSILDGRAGYTFGSGTRLTVV.

The table lists this clonotype with a few counts. The chain couples TRBV29-1 to TRBJ2-7; TRBD2 might be the D (5 bases). CDR1 and CDR2 from the germline V gene are SQVTM and ANQGSEA. The length of the CDR3 is 14 residues. The germline V and J ends were trimmed by 1 base and 5 bases, with 15 bases remaining between them. The CDR3 here is CSVEGRGVQDEQYF. The CDR3 bases are TGCAGCGTTGAAGGCCGGGGTGTCCAGGACGAGCAGTACTTC.

This clonotype was found a few times. This chain connects TRBV5-1 to TRBJ2-1, with D possibly TRBD1 on 6 matching bases. The V end was cut by 9 bases, the J end by 1 base, with 20 bases between. The CDR3 is 16 residues long. Germline CDR1 reads SGHRS; CDR2 reads YFSETQ. The CDR3 reads CATAGMGAGSYNEQFF. Written as DNA, the CDR3 is TGCGCCACCGCAGGAATGGGGGCAGGGTCCTACAATGAGCAGTTCTTC.

This clonotype was counted between two and nine times. The chain recombines TRBV3-1 with TRBJ2-2; 9 bases fit TRBD1. V was pared by 9 bases and J by 5 bases, with 7 bases of the junction left unmatched. The CDR3 has 14 amino acids. Germline lookup yields CDR1 LGHDT and CDR2 YNNKEL (reference sequence). The CDR3 coding sequence is TGTGCCAGTACCGGGACAGGGAAGACCGGGGAGCTGTTTTTT. Translated: CASTGTGKTGELFF.

In the case of this clonotype: A much larger clone sits a single nucleotide away, making a read error possible. The rearrangement links TRBV14 to TRBJ2-4; maybe TRBD2 (5 bases). The J call is in doubt because the DNA end fits TRBJ2-1 better. Germline loops: CDR1 SGHDN, CDR2 FVKESK. CDR3 length: 13 residues. The DNA for the CDR3 is TGTGCCAGCAGCCAGGCGGACTTAAACATTCAGTTCTTC. Encoded protein: CASSQADLNIQFF.

The V and J genes are TRBV20-1 and TRBJ2-3, with 12 bases aligning to TRBD2. The CDR3 covers 15 residues. V lost 5 bases and J lost 5; bases outside the gene matches: 8. CDR1 and CDR2 (germline): DFQATT, SNEGSKA (reference sequence). CDR3 residues: CSAQTSGRSLDTQYF. CDR3 DNA sequence: TGCAGTGCTCAAACTAGCGGGAGGAGTTTAGATACGCAGTATTTT.